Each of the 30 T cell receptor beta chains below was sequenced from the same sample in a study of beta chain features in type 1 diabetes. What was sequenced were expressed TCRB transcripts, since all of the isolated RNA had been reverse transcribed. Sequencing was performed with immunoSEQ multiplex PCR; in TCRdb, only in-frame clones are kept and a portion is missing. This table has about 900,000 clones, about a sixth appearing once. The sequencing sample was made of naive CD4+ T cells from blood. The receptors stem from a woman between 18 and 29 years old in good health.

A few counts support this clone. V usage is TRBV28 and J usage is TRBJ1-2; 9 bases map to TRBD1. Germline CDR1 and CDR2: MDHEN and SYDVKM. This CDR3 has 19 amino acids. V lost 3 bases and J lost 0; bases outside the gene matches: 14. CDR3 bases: TGTGCCAGCAGTTTTTGGATGGGGGACAGGGCTATATCTAACTATGGCTACACCTTC. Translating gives CASSFWMGDRAISNYGYTF.

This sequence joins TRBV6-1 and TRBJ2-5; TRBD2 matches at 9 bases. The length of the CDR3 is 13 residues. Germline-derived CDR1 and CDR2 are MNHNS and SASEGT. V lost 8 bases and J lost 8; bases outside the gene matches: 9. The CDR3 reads CASQLAGARTQYF. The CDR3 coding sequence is TGTGCCAGCCAACTAGCGGGTGCCCGCACCCAGTACTTC.

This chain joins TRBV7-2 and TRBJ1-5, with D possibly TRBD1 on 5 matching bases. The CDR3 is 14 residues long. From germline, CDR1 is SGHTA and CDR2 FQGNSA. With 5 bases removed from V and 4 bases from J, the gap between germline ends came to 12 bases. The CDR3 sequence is CASSHVAGNQPQHF. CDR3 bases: TGTGCCAGCAGCCACGTGGCAGGGAATCAGCCCCAGCATTTT.

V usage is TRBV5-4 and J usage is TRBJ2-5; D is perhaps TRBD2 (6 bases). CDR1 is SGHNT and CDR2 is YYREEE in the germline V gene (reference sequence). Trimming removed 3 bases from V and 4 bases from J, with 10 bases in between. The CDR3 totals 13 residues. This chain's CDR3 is CASSSTSLETQYF. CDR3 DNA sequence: TGTGCCAGCAGCTCTACTAGCCTAGAGACCCAGTACTTC.

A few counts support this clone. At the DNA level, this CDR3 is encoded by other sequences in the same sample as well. The CDR3 loop reads CAISESLATDTQYF. The DNA for the CDR3 is TGTGCCATCAGTGAGTCCCTAGCCACAGATACGCAGTATTTT. The chain joins TRBV10-3 to TRBJ2-3; possible D gene TRBD2, 5 bases. This CDR3 spans 14 amino acids. Trimming took 0 bases from V and 2 from J, leaving 6 bases between them. CDR1 and CDR2 from the germline V gene are ENHRY and SYGVKD.

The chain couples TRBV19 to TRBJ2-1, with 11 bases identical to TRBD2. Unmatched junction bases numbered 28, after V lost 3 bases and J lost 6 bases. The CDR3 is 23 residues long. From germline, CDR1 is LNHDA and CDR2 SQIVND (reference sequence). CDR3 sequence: CASSIASWRMVLAGGGDGNEQFF. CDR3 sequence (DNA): TGTGCCAGTAGTATTGCTTCTTGGAGGATGGTGCTAGCGGGGGGAGGAGACGGCAATGAGCAGTTCTTC.

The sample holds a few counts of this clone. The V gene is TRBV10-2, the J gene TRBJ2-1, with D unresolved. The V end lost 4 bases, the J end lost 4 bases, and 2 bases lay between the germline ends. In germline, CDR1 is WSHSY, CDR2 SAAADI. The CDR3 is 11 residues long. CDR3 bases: TGCGCCAGCAGTGTATACAATGAGCAGTTCTTC. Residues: CASSVYNEQFF.

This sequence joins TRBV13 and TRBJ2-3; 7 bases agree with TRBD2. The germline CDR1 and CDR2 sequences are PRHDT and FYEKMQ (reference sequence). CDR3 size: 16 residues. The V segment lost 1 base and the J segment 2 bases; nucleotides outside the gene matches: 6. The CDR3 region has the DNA TGTGCCAGCAGCTTAGTGCGGGGAGGGCTCACAGATACGCAGTATTTT. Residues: CASSLVRGGLTDTQYF.

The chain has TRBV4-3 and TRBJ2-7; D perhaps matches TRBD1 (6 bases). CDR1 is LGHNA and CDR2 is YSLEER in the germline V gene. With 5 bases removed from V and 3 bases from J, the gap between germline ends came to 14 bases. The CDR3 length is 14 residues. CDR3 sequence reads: CASSKRTDRYEQYF. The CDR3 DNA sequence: TGCGCCAGCAGCAAACGGACAGATCGCTACGAGCAGTACTTC.

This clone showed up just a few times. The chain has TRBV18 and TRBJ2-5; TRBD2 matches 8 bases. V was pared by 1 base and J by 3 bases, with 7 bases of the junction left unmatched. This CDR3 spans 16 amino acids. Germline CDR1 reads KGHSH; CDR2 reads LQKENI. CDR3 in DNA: TGTGCCAGCTCACCACTCCCAGCGGGAGTCGAAGAGACCCAGTACTTC. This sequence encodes CASSPLPAGVEETQYF.

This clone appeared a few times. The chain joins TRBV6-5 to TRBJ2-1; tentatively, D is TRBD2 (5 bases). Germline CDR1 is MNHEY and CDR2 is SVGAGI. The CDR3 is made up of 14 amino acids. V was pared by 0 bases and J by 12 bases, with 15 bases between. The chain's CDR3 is CASSYSTSARGQFF. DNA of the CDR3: TGTGCCAGCAGTTACTCGACCAGCGCCCGGGGGCAGTTCTTC.

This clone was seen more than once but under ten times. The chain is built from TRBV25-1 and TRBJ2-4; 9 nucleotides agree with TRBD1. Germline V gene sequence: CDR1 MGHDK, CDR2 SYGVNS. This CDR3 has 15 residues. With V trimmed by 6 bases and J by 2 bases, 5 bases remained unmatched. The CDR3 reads CASRGTGMTKNIQYF. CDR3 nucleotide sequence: TGTGCCAGCAGGGGGACAGGGATGACCAAAAACATTCAGTACTTC.

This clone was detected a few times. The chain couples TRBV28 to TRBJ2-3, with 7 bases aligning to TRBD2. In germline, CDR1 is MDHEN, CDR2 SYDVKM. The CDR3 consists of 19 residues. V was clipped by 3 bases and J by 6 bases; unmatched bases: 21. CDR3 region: CASSFGRWMRERSGDTQYF. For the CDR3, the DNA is TGTGCCAGCAGTTTCGGGCGCTGGATGCGGGAGCGCTCCGGGGATACGCAGTATTTT.

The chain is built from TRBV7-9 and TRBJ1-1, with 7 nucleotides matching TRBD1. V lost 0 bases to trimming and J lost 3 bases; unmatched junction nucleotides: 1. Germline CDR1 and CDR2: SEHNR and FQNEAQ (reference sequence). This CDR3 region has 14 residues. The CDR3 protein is CASSLAQGYTEAFF. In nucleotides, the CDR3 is TGTGCCAGCAGCTTAGCACAGGGGTACACTGAAGCTTTCTTT. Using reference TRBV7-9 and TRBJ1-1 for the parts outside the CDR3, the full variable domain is DTGVSQNPRHKITKRGQNVTFRCDPISEHNRLYWYRQTLGQGPEFLTYFQNEAQLEKSRLLSDRFSAERPKGSFSTLEIQRTEQGDSAMYLCASSLAQGYTEAFFGQGTRLTVV.

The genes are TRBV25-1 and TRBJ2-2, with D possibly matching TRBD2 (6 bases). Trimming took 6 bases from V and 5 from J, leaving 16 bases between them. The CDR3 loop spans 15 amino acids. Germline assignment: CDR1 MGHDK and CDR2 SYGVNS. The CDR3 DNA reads TGTGCCAGCAGGCCCCGGGGGAGTGGTACCGGGGAGCTGTTTTTT. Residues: CASRPRGSGTGELFF.

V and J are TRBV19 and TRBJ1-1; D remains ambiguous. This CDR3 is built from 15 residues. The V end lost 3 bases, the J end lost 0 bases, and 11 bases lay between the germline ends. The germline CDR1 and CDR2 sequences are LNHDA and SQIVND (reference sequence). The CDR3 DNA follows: TGTGCCAGTAGTATTTTGGGAGCAGTGAACACTGAAGCTTTCTTT. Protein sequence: CASSILGAVNTEAFF.

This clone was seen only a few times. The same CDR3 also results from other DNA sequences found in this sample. The CDR3, as DNA: TGTGCCAGCAGCTCAGGGGGGTCCAATCAGCCCCAGCATTTT. It is translated as CASSSGGSNQPQHF. The J gene is TRBJ1-5, the V gene TRBV7-9, with 7 bases matching TRBD1. V was clipped by 4 bases and J by 3 bases; unmatched bases: 3. Germline values: CDR1 SEHNR, CDR2 FQNEAQ (reference sequence). The CDR3 contains 14 residues.

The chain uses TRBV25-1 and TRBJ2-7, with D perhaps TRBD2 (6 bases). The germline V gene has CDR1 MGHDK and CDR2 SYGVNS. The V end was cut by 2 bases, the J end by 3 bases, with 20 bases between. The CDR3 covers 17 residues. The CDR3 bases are TGTGCCAGCAGTGAACTAGGGGCGGGGAAAGGGGACTACGAGCAGTACTTC. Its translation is CASSELGAGKGDYEQYF.

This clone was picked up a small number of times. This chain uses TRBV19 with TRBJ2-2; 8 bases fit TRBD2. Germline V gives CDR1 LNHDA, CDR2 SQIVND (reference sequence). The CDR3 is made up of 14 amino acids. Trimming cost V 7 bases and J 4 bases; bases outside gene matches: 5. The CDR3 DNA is TGTGCCAGTACCTCCGGACTAGCCACCGGGGAGCTGTTTTTT. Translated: CASTSGLATGELFF. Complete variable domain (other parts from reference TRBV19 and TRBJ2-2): DGGITQSPKYLFRKEGQNVTLSCEQNLNHDAMYWYRQDPGQGLRLIYYSQIVNDFQKGDIAEGYSVSREKKESFPLTVTSAQKNPTAFYLCASTSGLATGELFFGEGSRLTVL.

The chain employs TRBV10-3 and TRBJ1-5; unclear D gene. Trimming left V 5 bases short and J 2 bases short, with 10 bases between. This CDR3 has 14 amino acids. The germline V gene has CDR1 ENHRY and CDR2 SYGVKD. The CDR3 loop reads CAISLGVGNQPQHF. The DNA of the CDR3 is TGTGCCATCAGTCTGGGAGTGGGCAATCAGCCCCAGCATTTT.

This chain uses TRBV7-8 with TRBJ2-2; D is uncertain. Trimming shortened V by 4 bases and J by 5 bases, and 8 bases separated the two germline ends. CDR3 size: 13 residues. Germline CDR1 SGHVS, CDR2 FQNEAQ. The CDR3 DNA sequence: TGTGCCAGCAGCTCCCGGATGACCGGGGAGCTGTTTTTT. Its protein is CASSSRMTGELFF.

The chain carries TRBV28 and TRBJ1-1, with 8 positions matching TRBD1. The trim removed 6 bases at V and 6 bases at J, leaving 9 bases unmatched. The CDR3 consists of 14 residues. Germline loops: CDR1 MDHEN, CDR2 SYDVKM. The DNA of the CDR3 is TGTGCCAGCAGCATCGGGACAGGAAATTCTGAAGCTTTCTTT. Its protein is CASSIGTGNSEAFF.

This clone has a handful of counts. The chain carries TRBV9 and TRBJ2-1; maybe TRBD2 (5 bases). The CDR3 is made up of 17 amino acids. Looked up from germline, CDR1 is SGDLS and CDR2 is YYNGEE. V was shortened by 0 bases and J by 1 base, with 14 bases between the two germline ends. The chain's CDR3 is CASSVGGGASSYNEQFF. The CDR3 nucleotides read TGTGCCAGCAGCGTAGGAGGAGGTGCGTCATCCTACAATGAGCAGTTCTTC.

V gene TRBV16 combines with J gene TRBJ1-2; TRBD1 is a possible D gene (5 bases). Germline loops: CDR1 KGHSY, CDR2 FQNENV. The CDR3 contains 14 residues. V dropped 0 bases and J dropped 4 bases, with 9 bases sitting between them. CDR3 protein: CASSQSGQVYGYTF. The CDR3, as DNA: TGTGCCAGCAGCCAATCCGGACAAGTCTATGGCTACACCTTC.

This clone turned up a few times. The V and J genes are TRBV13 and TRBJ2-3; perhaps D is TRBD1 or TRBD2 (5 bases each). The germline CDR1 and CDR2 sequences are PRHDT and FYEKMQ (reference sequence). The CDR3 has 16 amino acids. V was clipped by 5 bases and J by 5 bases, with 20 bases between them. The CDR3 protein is CASSDSGTGKQDTQYF. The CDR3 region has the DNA TGTGCCAGCAGCGACTCCGGGACGGGGAAGCAAGATACGCAGTATTTT.

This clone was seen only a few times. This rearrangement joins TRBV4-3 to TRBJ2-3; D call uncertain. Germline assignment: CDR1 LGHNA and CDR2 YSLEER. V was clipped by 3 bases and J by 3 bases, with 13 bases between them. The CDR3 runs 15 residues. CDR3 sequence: CASSQQGVRTDTQYF. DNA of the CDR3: TGCGCCAGCAGCCAGCAAGGAGTCAGAACAGATACGCAGTATTTT.

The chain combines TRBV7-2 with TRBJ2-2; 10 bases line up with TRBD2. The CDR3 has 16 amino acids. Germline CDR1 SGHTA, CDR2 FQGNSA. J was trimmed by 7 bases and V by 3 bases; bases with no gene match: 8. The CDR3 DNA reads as TGTGCCAGCAGCTTGGCCCTAGCGGGAGATAACGGGGAGCTGTTTTTT. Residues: CASSLALAGDNGELFF.

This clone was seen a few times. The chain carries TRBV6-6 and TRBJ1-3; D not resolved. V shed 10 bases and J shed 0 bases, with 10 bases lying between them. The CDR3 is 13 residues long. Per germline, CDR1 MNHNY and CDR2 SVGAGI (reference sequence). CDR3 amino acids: CATEYFSGNTIYF. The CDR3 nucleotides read TGTGCCACCGAGTACTTCTCTGGAAACACCATATATTTT.

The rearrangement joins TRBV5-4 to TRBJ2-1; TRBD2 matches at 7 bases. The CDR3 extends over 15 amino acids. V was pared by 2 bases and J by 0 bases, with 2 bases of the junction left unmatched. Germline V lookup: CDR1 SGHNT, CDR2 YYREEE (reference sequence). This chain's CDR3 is CASSFREDSYNEQFF. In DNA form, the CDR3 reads TGTGCCAGCAGCTTTCGGGAGGACTCCTACAATGAGCAGTTCTTC.

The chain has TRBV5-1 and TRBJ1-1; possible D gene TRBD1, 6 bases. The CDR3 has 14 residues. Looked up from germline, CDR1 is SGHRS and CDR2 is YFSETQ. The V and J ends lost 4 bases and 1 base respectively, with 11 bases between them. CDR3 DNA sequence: TGCGCCAGCAGCACGCAGGGACAGAACACTGAAGCTTTCTTT. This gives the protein CASSTQGQNTEAFF.